The TCR beta chain described here comes from a study of spatial heterogeneity in lung cancer. Study-level background: As counted in raw reads, each unique TCR and UMI combination appeared more than ten times on average.

Comments on this clonotype: As yet, its antigen is unknown.

Study conclusions and caveats: Ubiquitous, expanded tumor-derived TCRs were more frequently observed in blood at resection than at follow-up.

Individually, TCR cDNA molecules were each labelled with a unique molecular identifier. TCRdb passed the 5' RACE reads through MiXCR, listing each CDR3 protein once. There are 50,000 to 65,000 distinct CDR3 sequences in the sample; approximately 7% occur only once, and 2.5% to 3% lies in the top ten. Time point specified: sample taken at primary tumor resection. Whole RNA, which was extracted from tumor, nontumor lung tissue or frozen PBMC, was sequenced without any cell sorting. The source is a female donor with early-stage non-small cell lung cancer. The sample here was PBMCs, taken at surgery.

CDR3 DNA sequence: TGTGCCAGCAGTTTACAGGGCAGAAACTATGGCTACACCTTC. Its protein is CASSLQGRNYGYTF. The J gene is TRBJ1-2, the V gene TRBV12-3 or TRBV12-4, with D possibly being TRBD1 (5 bases). V lost 2 bases and J 2 bases, leaving 9 bases between the germline ends. The CDR3 contains 14 residues.